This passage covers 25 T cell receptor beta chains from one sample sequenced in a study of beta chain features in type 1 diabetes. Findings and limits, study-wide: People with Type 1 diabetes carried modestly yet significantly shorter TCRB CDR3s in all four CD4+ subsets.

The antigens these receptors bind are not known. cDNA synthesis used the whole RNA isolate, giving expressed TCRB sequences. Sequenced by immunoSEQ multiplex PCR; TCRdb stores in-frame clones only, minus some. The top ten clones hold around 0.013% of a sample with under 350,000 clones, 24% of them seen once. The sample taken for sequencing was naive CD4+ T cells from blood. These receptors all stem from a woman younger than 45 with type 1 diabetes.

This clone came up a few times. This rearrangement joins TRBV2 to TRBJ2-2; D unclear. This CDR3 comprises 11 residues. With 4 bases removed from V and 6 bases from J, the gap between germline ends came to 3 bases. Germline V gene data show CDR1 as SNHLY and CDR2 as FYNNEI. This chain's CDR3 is CASSVAGELFF. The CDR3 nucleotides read TGTGCCAGCAGTGTCGCCGGGGAGCTGTTTTTT. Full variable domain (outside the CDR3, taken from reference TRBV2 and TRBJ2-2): EPEVTQTPSHQVTQMGQEVILRCVPISNHLYFYWYRQILGQKVEFLVSFYNNEISEKSEIFDDQFSVERPDGSNFTLKIRSTKLEDSAMYFCASSVAGELFFGEGSRLTVL.

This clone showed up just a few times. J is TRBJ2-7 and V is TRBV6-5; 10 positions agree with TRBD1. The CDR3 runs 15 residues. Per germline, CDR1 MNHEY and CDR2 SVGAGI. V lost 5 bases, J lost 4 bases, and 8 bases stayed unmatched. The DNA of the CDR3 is TGTGCCAGCAGTCCAAAGGGGACAGGGGTTTACGAGCAGTACTTC. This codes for CASSPKGTGVYEQYF.

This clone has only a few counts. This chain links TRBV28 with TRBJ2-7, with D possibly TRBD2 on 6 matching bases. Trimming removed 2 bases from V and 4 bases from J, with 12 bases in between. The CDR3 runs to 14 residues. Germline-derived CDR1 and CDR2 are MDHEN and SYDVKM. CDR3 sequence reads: CASSLGGRSYEQYF. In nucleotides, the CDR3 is TGTGCCAGCAGTTTAGGGGGGAGAAGTTACGAGCAGTACTTC.

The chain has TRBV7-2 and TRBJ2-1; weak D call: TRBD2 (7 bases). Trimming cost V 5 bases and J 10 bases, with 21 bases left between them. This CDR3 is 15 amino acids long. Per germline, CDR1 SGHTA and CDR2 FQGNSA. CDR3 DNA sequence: TGTGCCAGCAGCCGACCGGGGGGCGGGATCATGGAGCAGTTCTTC. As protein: CASSRPGGGIMEQFF.

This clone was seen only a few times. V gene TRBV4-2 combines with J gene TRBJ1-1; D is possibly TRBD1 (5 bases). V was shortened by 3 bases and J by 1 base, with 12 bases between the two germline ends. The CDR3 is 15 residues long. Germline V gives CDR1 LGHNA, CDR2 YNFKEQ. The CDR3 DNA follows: TGTGCCAGCAGCCATCTCGGACAACAGAACACTGAAGCTTTCTTT. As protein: CASSHLGQQNTEAFF.

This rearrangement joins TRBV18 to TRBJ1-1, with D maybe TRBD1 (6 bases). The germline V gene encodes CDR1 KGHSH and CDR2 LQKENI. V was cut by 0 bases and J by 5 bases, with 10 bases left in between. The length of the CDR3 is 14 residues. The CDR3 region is CASSPPNRATEAFF. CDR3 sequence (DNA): TGTGCCAGCTCACCACCCAACAGGGCAACTGAAGCTTTCTTT.

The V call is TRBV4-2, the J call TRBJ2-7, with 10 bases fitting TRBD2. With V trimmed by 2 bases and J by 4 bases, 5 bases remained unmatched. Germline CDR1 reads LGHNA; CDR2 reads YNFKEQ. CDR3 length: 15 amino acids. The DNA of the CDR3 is TGTGCCAGCAGCCAACAAACTAGCGGGATTTACGAGCAGTACTTC. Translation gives CASSQQTSGIYEQYF.

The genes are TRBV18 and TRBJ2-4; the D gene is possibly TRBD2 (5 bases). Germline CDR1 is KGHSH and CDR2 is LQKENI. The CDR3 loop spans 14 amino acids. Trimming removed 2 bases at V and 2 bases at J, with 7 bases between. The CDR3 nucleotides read TGTGCCAGCTCACCAACGGGGACCAAAAACATTCAGTACTTC. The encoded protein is CASSPTGTKNIQYF.

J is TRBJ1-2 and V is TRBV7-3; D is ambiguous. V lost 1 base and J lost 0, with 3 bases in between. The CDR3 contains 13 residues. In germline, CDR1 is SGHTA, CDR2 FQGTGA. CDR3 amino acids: CASSLRPNYGYTF. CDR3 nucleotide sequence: TGTGCCAGCAGCTTAAGGCCTAACTATGGCTACACCTTC. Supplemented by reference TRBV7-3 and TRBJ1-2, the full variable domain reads GAGVSQTPSNKVTEKGKYVELRCDPISGHTALYWYRQSLGQGPEFLIYFQGTGAADDSGLPNDRFFAVRPEGSVSTLKIQRTERGDSAVYLCASSLRPNYGYTFGSGTRLTVV.

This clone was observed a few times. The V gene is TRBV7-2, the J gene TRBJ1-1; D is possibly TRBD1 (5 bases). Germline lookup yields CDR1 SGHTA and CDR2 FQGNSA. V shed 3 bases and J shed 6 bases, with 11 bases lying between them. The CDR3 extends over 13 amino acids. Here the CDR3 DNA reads TGTGCCAGCAGCTTCAGGGTATTGGCTGAAGCTTTCTTT. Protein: CASSFRVLAEAFF. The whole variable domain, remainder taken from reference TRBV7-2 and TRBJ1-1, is GAGVSQSPSNKVTEKGKDVELRCDPISGHTALYWYRQSLGQGLEFLIYFQGNSAPDKSGLPSDRFSAERTGGSVSTLTIQRTQQEDSAVYLCASSFRVLAEAFFGQGTRLTVV.

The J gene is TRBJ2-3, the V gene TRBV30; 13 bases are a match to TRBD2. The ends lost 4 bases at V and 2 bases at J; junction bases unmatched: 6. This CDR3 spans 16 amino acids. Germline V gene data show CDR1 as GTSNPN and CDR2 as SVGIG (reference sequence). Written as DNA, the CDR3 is TGTGCCTGGACCGCGGGACTAGCGGGGTTCACAGATACGCAGTATTTT. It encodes CAWTAGLAGFTDTQYF.

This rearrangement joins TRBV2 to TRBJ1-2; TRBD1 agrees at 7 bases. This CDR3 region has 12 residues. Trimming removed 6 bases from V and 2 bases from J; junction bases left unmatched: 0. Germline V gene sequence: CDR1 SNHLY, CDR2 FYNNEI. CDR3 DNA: TGTGCCAGCAGGGACAGGAACTATGGCTACACCTTC. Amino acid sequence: CASRDRNYGYTF.

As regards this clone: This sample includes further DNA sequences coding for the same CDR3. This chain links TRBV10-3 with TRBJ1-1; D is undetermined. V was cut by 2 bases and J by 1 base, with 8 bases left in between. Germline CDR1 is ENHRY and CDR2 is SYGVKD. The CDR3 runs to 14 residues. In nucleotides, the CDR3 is TGTGCCATCAGTGAGGTCGGCGGGAACACTGAAGCTTTCTTT. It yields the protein CAISEVGGNTEAFF.

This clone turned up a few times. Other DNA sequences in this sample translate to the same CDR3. The CDR3 DNA sequence: TGTGCCAGCTCACCGGGACTAGCGGAAGAGACCCAGTACTTC. Translation gives CASSPGLAEETQYF. The chain carries TRBV18 and TRBJ2-5, with 11 bases matching TRBD2. The CDR3 length is 14 residues. V gave up 3 bases and J gave up 3 bases; unmatched junction bases: 0. Germline CDR1 reads KGHSH; CDR2 reads LQKENI.

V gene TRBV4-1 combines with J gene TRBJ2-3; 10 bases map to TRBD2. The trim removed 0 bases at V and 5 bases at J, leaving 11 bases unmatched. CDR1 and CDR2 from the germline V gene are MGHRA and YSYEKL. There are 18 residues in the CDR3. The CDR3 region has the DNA TGCGCCAGCAGCCAAGATAGGGAGCGGGAGGGCCTCGTAGATACGCAGTATTTT. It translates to CASSQDREREGLVDTQYF.

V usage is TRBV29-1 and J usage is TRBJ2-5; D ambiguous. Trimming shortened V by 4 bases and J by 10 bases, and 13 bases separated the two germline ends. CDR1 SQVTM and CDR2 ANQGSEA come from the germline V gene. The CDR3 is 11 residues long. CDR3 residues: CSVGSDTIQYF. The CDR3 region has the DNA TGCAGCGTTGGATCAGATACTATCCAGTACTTC.

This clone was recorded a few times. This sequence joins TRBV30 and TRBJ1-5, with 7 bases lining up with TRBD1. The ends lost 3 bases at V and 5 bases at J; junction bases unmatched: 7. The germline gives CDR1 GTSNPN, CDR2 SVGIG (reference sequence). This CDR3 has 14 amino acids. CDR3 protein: CAWRPTGTYQPQHF. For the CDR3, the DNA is TGTGCCTGGAGGCCGACAGGGACCTATCAGCCCCAGCATTTT.

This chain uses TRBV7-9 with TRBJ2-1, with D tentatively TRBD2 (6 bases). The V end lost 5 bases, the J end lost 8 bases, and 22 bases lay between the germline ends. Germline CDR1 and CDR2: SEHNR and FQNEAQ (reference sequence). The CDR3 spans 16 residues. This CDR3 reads CASSTLLAPAIDEQFF. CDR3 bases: TGTGCCAGCAGCACGCTACTAGCTCCGGCAATCGATGAGCAGTTCTTC.

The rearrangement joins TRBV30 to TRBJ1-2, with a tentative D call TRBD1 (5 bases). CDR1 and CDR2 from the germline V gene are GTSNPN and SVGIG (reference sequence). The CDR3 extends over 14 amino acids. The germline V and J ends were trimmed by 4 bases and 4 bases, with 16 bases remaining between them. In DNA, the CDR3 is TGTGCCTGGACTTGGACGGGACTCCCCTATGGCTACACCTTC. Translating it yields CAWTWTGLPYGYTF. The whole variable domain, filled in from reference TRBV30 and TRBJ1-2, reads SQTIHQWPATLVQPVGSPLSLECTVEGTSNPNLYWYRQAAGRGLQLLFYSVGIGQISSEVPQNLSASRPQDRQFILSSKKLLLSDSGFYLCAWTWTGLPYGYTFGSGTRLTVV.

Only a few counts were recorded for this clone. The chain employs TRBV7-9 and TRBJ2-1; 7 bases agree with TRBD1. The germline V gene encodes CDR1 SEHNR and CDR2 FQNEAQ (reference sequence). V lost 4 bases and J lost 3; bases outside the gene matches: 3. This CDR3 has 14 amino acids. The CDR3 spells CASSSGQFYNEQFF. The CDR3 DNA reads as TGTGCCAGCAGCTCGGGACAGTTCTACAATGAGCAGTTCTTC.

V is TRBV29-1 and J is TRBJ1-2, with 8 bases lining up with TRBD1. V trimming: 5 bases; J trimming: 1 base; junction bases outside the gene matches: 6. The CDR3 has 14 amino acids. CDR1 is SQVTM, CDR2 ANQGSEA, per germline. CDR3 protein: CSVLRTGNNYGYTF. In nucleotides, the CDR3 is TGCAGCGTTTTACGGACAGGGAATAACTATGGCTACACCTTC.

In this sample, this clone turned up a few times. CDR3 sequence (DNA): TGCGCCAGCAGCCGCTTGACACCGTGGTCCGAAAAACTGTTTTTT. It codes for CASSRLTPWSEKLFF. This chain connects TRBV4-1 to TRBJ1-4; D is undetermined. CDR1 MGHRA and CDR2 YSYEKL come from the germline V gene. This CDR3 has 15 amino acids. V lost 4 bases and J lost 8, with 17 bases in between.

CDR3 bases: TGTGCCAGCAGCGCAATGCGCGGGAGGGCCGCCTCCTACAATGAGCAGTTCTTC. It yields the protein CASSAMRGRAASYNEQFF. The rearrangement links TRBV7-9 to TRBJ2-1; 9 bases align to TRBD2. There are 18 residues in the CDR3. J gave up 0 bases and V 5 bases, and 11 bases lay outside the gene matches. Germline CDR1 is SEHNR and CDR2 is FQNEAQ (reference sequence).

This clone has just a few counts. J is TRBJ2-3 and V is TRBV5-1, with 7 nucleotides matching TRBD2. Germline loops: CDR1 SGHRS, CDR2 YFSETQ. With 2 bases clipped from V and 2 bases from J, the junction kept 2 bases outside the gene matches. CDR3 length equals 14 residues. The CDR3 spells CASSFGTTTDTQYF. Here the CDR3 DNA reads TGCGCCAGCAGCTTCGGGACTACCACAGATACGCAGTATTTT.

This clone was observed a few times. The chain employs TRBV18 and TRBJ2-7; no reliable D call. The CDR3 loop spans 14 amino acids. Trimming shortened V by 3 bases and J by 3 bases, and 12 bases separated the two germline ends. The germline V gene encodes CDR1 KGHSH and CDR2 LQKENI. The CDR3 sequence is CASSPKVGGYEQYF. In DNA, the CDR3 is TGTGCCAGCTCACCGAAGGTAGGCGGCTACGAGCAGTACTTC. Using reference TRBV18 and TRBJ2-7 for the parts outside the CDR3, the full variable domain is NAGVMQNPRHLVRRRGQEARLRCSPMKGHSHVYWYRQLPEEGLKFMVYLQKENIIDESGMPKERFSAEFPKEGPSILRIQQVVRGDSAAYFCASSPKVGGYEQYFGPGTRLTVT.